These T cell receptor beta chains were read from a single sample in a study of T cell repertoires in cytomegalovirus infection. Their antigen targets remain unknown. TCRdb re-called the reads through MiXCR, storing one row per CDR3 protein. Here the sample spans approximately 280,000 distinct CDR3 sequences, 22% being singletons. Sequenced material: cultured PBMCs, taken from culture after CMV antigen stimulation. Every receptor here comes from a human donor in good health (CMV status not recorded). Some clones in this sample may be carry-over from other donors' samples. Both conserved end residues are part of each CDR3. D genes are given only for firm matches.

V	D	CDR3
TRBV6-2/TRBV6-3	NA	CASSVRGTSYNEQFF
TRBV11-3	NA	CASSSGVARRNEQFF
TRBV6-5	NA	CASSYAGDFSYNEQFF
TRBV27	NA	CASTKGWGVNYGYTF
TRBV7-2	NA	CASSMGRENTEAFF
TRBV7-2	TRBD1	CASSSRQGARNIQYF
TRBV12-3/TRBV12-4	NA	CASSSPPSTSTDTQYF
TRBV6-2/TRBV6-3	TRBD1	CASSRDRGADTQYF
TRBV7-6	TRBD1	CASSDNRGGGGNTIYF
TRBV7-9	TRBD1	CASSSGGGTGYTF
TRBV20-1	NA	CSASHDSNEQFF
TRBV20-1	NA	CSARPTGLGNQPQHF
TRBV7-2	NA	CASSSVGRARETQYF
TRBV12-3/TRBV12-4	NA	CASSEWGRINEKLFF
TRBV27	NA	CASSQGHVSNQPQHF
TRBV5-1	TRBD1	CASSRTGANTEAFF
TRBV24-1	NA	CATSDAAREGTDTQYF
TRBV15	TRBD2	CATLAGESNEQFF
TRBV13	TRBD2	CASSQPGLAGETQYF
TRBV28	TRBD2	CASSVGGLAASYEQYF
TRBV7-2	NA	CASSLNRDTQYF
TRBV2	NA	CASSEAGGGEKLFF
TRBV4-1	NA	CASSQVGGQINQPQHF
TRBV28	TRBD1	CASTKTGWNTGELFF
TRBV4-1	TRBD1	CASSQDRGDRATYEQYF
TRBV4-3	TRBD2	CASSQELPGLAVDEQFF
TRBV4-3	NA	CASSHTVPGTDTQYF
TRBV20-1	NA	CSHLKGNNEQFF
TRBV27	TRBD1	CASGTGGYNEQFF
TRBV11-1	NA	CASSSLQSGYTDTQYF
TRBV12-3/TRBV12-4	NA	CASSRHHNEQFF